The source of this T cell receptor beta chain is a study of blood T cell repertoires in COVID-19. Whole-study context: Samples taken during acute and convalescent COVID-19 were collected in the United States, Italy and Spain. T cells, B-cell-depleted T cells, or PBMCs supplied cDNA or gDNA.

CDR3 length equals 13 residues. Trimming removed 4 bases from V and 2 bases from J, with 6 bases in between. CDR1 is KGHDR, CDR2 SFDVKD, per germline. Original data processing: Researchers report that nucleated cell counts were estimated from reference gene primer amplification. The protocol was immunoSEQ multiplex PCR, while the TCRdb copy is restricted to in-frame clones and leaves out a portion. V and J calls and clone size come straight from that table; D and trimming were deduced from the DNA. The data contain some 310,000 clones, roughly 87% of them singletons. This clonotype was sampled from a man between 45 and 60 years old with active or convalescent COVID-19. What was sequenced was peripheral blood. This chain connects TRBV24-1 to TRBJ2-3; D is undetermined. The CDR3 spells CATSDGATDTQYF. The CDR3 DNA reads TGTGCCACCAGTGACGGAGCCACAGATACGCAGTATTTT.